Below, 10 T cell receptor beta chains from the same sample are listed, as sequenced in a study of cytotoxic CD8 clonotypes in ibrutinib-treated CLL. TCRdb's copy holds only in-frame clones and misses some; the assay was immunoSEQ multiplex PCR. The sample holds 300,000 to 350,000 clones, 80% seen once. The specimen comprised PBMCs, sampled before ibrutinib treatment. These receptors were obtained from a human donor with chronic lymphocytic leukemia.

This clone was counted only a few times. The chain recombines TRBV6-5 with TRBJ1-2; D perhaps matches TRBD1 (6 bases). The CDR3 contains 11 residues. V lost 6 bases to trimming and J lost 5 bases, with 7 bases between them. CDR1 and CDR2 from the germline V gene are MNHEY and SVGAGI. The CDR3, as DNA: TGTGCCAGCAGACAGGGTTATGGCTACACCTTC. It translates to CASRQGYGYTF.

This chain connects TRBV2 to TRBJ2-1; the D is unclear. Germline assignment: CDR1 SNHLY and CDR2 FYNNEI. V gave up 5 bases and J gave up 4 bases, with 3 bases separating them. The CDR3 is 11 amino acids. CDR3 sequence reads: CASSPYNEQFF. The CDR3 region has the DNA TGTGCCAGCAGTCCTTACAATGAGCAGTTCTTC.

This chain uses TRBV28 with TRBJ2-1; 12 bases are a match to TRBD2. Losses at the gene ends were 4 bases for V and 8 bases for J; bases not matched to a gene: 9. CDR1 and CDR2 (germline): MDHEN, SYDVKM. This CDR3 spans 16 amino acids. The chain's CDR3 is CASSSLAGGPRDEQFF. As DNA, the CDR3 is TGTGCCAGCAGTTCCCTAGCGGGAGGGCCAAGGGATGAGCAGTTCTTC.

V usage is TRBV7-2 and J usage is TRBJ2-3, with 8 bases lining up with TRBD2. The CDR3 contains 15 residues. CDR1 SGHTA and CDR2 FQGNSA come from the germline V gene. The ends lost 5 bases at V and 6 bases at J; junction bases unmatched: 10. This chain's CDR3 is CASSVIAGLQDTQYF. For the CDR3, the DNA is TGTGCCAGCAGCGTCATAGCGGGACTGCAGGATACGCAGTATTTT.

This clone was seen more than once but under ten times. V gene TRBV25-1 combines with J gene TRBJ2-5; D remains ambiguous. V was clipped by 7 bases and J by 4 bases, with 13 bases between them. Germline CDR1 MGHDK, CDR2 SYGVNS. The CDR3 contains 13 residues. CDR3 DNA: TGTGCCAGCATGGGCCTAGTCTCAGAGACCCAGTACTTC. This codes for CASMGLVSETQYF.

CDR3 DNA sequence: TGCGCCAGCAGCCCAGCGGACCTAGTACCCTACGAGCAGTACTTC. Translated: CASSPADLVPYEQYF. The genes are TRBV4-1 and TRBJ2-7, with D possibly matching TRBD2 (5 bases). Trimming pared 4 bases from V and 2 bases from J, leaving 15 bases between. Germline loops: CDR1 MGHRA, CDR2 YSYEKL. The CDR3 totals 15 residues.

This chain uses TRBV9 with TRBJ2-2; 15 bases match TRBD2. The length of the CDR3 is 17 residues. Germline CDR1 SGDLS, CDR2 YYNGEE. With V trimmed by 4 bases and J by 10 bases, 11 bases remained unmatched. CDR3 region: CASSNPGLAGGGEELFF. The CDR3 coding sequence is TGTGCCAGCAGCAACCCGGGACTAGCGGGAGGAGGAGAGGAGCTGTTTTTT.

CDR3 sequence: CASSKLGILAGPYNEQFF. The CDR3 coding sequence is TGTGCCAGCAGCAAATTAGGGATACTAGCGGGACCCTACAATGAGCAGTTCTTC. The rearrangement uses TRBV21-1 and TRBJ2-1; the table assigns TRBD2, which was not confirmed against the DNA. TRBV21-1 is reported as a pseudogene. This CDR3 has 18 amino acids.

The chain joins TRBV28 to TRBJ2-1; D unclear. V was pared by 6 bases and J by 8 bases, with 11 bases between. This CDR3 has 12 residues. Germline CDR1 MDHEN, CDR2 SYDVKM. CDR3 loop: CASRPSVHEQFF. The CDR3 nucleotides are TGTGCCAGCAGGCCCAGCGTCCATGAGCAGTTCTTC.

The chain combines TRBV11-3 with TRBJ2-4, with 8 bases identical to TRBD1. The CDR3 is made up of 15 amino acids. V dropped 1 base and J dropped 8; count of bases not matched to a gene: 7. Looked up from germline, CDR1 is SGHNT and CDR2 is YENEEA. The CDR3 bases are TGTGCCAGCAGCTTAGGACAGGGGTCTTGGGACATTCAGTACTTC. This codes for CASSLGQGSWDIQYF.